One sample yielded the 7 T cell receptor beta chains listed below, sequenced in a study of blood T cell repertoires in COVID-19. Profiling relied on immunoSEQ multiplex PCR, and the TCRdb table lists in-frame clones only, not all of them. The top ten clones hold roughly 6.1% of a sample with about 75,000 clones, approximately 88% of them seen once. The sequenced material came from peripheral blood. The receptors stem from a woman between 45 and 65 years old with acute or convalescent COVID-19.

V is TRBV18 and J is TRBJ1-2, with D possibly matching TRBD1 (6 bases). The ends were cut back, 3 bases at V and 8 bases at J, with 13 bases in the middle. Germline V gene sequence: CDR1 KGHSH, CDR2 LQKENI. The CDR3 is 13 residues long. CDR3 protein: CASSPSQGIGYTF. In nucleotides, the CDR3 is TGTGCCAGCTCACCCAGCCAGGGGATCGGCTACACCTTC.

The chain has TRBV5-1 and TRBJ1-2; no firm D call. V lost 0 bases and J 7 bases, leaving 16 bases between the germline ends. CDR1 SGHRS and CDR2 YFSETQ come from the germline V gene. The CDR3 is made up of 15 amino acids. The CDR3 nucleotides read TGCGCCAGCAGCTTGGTTATAGGGAGTCCGTCTGGCTACACCTTC. Translation gives CASSLVIGSPSGYTF.

The chain joins TRBV9 to TRBJ1-1, with unresolved D. Trimming took 0 bases from V and 5 from J, leaving 11 bases between them. Germline V gene sequence: CDR1 SGDLS, CDR2 YYNGEE. This CDR3 contains 14 residues. In DNA form, the CDR3 reads TGTGCCAGCAGCGTAGGAGGGCCCGAGACTGAAGCTTTCTTT. It is translated as CASSVGGPETEAFF.

The chain recombines TRBV7-8 with TRBJ1-5; a possible D gene is TRBD1 (5 bases). The CDR3 contains 14 residues. Per germline, CDR1 SGHVS and CDR2 FQNEAQ. Trimming took 5 bases from V and 3 from J, leaving 11 bases between them. CDR3 coding DNA: TGTGCCAGCAGCGCCAGGGAGGCCAATCAGCCCCAGCATTTT. The encoded protein is CASSAREANQPQHF.

The J gene is TRBJ1-6, the V gene TRBV7-9, with 7 bases matching TRBD1. V shed 5 bases, J shed 7 bases, and the junction held 5 bases outside the gene matches. Germline values: CDR1 SEHNR, CDR2 FQNEAQ (reference sequence). CDR3 size: 14 residues. CDR3 nucleotides: TGTGCCAGCAGCCGACAGGGCGGGAATTCACCCCTCCACTTT. Encoded protein: CASSRQGGNSPLHF.

The gene calls are TRBV9 and TRBJ2-1, with 11 bases fitting TRBD2. Trimming cost V 3 bases and J 5 bases; bases outside gene matches: 7. Germline CDR1 is SGDLS and CDR2 is YYNGEE. CDR3 size: 16 residues. The CDR3: CASSGTGTSGNNEQFF. The CDR3 region has the DNA TGTGCCAGCAGCGGCACCGGGACTAGCGGTAACAATGAGCAGTTCTTC.

The chain combines TRBV7-9 with TRBJ1-3, with TRBD1 identical over 7 bases. V was pared by 3 bases and J by 8 bases, with 10 bases of the junction left unmatched. The CDR3 extends over 15 amino acids. The germline gives CDR1 SEHNR, CDR2 FQNEAQ (reference sequence). CDR3 sequence: CASSFRPQGEDTIYF. CDR3 DNA: TGTGCCAGCAGCTTTAGACCTCAGGGGGAGGACACCATATATTTT.